The TCR beta chain under discussion was sequenced for a study of Graves' ophthalmopathy and Graves' hyperthyroidism. Broader study findings: Sensitivity of around 85% and specificity of around 80% were achieved when a 13-signature model separated ophthalmopathy from stable hyperthyroidism.

Investigators amplified TCR beta CDR3 regions from RNA transcripts. Second-round multiplex PCR followed a first-round RT-PCR using HTBI primers. TCRdb re-derived calls from the multiplex PCR reads in MiXCR, one entry per CDR3 protein. The data show hundreds of thousands of distinct CDR3 sequences, approximately 21% seen once. Germline V gene data show CDR1 as SNHLY and CDR2 as FYNNEI. Trimming pared 5 bases from V and 6 bases from J, leaving 20 bases between. The CDR3 runs to 16 residues. Details on this clonotype: What it binds is unknown.

The source of this sequence is a woman between 18 and 29 years old with stable Graves' hyperthyroidism. Some clones in this sample may be carry-over from other donors' samples. Specimen: peripheral blood. This sequence joins TRBV2 and TRBJ1-5, with D perhaps matching TRBD1 (5 bases). The CDR3 nucleotides read TGTGCCAGCAGTACCCCTATCGACAGTCGCGGTCAGCCCCAGCATTTT. Translated: CASSTPIDSRGQPQHF. The full variable domain, rest sourced from reference TRBV2 and TRBJ1-5, is EPEVTQTPSHQVTQMGQEVILRCVPISNHLYFYWYRQILGQKVEFLVSFYNNEISEKSEIFDDQFSVERPDGSNFTLKIRSTKLEDSAMYFCASSTPIDSRGQPQHFGDGTRLSIL.